The clone carrying this T cell receptor beta chain was seen repeatedly, ten times or more. With a constant-region primer, TCR beta cDNA was made from about 0.55 ug of total RNA. TCR beta libraries came from three nested multiplex PCR rounds using slightly modified ARM-PCR. In the first two PCR rounds, TRBV1-TRBV30 forward primers were paired with a C-beta reverse primer, and each round lasted around 10 cycles. TCRdb ran MiXCR on the multiplex PCR reads and lists one entry per CDR3 protein. The sample shows roughly 80,000 distinct CDR3 sequences, 65% to 75% of them seen only once. These data come from a study of tumor-infiltrating lymphocytes in primary liver carcinoma. Germline V gene data show CDR1 as SGHDN and CDR2 as FVKESK. V shed 4 bases and J shed 8 bases, with 12 bases lying between them. The CDR3 is made up of 13 amino acids. Taking about 19-32 mg of unsorted bulk tissue, the authors co-extracted RNA and DNA.

The sequencing input was tumor-adjacent normal liver tissue. The TCR was taken from a man aged 40-49 years with primary liver carcinoma and hepatitis B virus infection. The chain uses TRBV14 and TRBJ2-1, with TRBD2 as a possible D gene (6 bases). The CDR3 is CASSRGREDEQFF. The CDR3, as DNA: TGTGCCAGCAGCCGGGGCAGGGAGGATGAGCAGTTCTTC.